The rows below give T cell receptor beta chains drawn from one sample of a study of monozygotic twins with inflammatory bowel disease. With the 5' RACE reads reprocessed, TCRdb shows one record per CDR3 protein and no DNA. Recorded here are approximately 100,000 distinct CDR3 sequences; the top ten clones represent approximately 2%. Sequencing was performed on blood. The receptor source for this set is a human donor with ulcerative colitis or Crohn's disease, or a healthy co-twin of an affected twin (not recorded which). Each CDR3 is given with its conserved first and last residue.

J gene | V gene | CDR3 protein
TRBJ2-2 | TRBV2 | CASSVSGGNTGELFF
TRBJ1-2 | TRBV28 | CASSFRANYGYTF
TRBJ1-2 | TRBV28 | CASSFNSRVGYTF
TRBJ1-5 | TRBV12-3/TRBV12-4 | CASSLDRHLPQHF
TRBJ2-6 | TRBV7-3 | CASSLQGAGANVLTF
TRBJ1-1 | TRBV20-1 | CSARGRSQGTRGAFF
TRBJ2-7 | TRBV5-1 | CASSLADTPRSSYEQYF
TRBJ2-7 | TRBV5-1 | CASSFGGQEQYF
TRBJ2-7 | TRBV5-6 | CASSFGLGSYEQYF
TRBJ1-6 | TRBV7-2 | CASSRSSYNSPLHF
TRBJ2-7 | TRBV20-1 | CSAYTRSSYEQYF
TRBJ1-4 | TRBV10-3 | CAISEQIVGHEKLFF
TRBJ2-7 | TRBV12-3/TRBV12-4 | CASSTPGAPYEQYF
TRBJ1-5 | TRBV19 | CASQGQGGSFNQPQHF
TRBJ2-2 | TRBV25-1 | CASSGYSGRAPGELFF
TRBJ2-3 | TRBV5-4 | CASSSRGVVYTDTQYF
TRBJ2-3 | TRBV18 | CASKIRSDTQYF
TRBJ2-4 | TRBV20-1 | CSAPDRRIAKNIQYF
TRBJ2-1 | TRBV28 | CASARVTLEQFF
TRBJ2-2 | TRBV5-6 | CASSSSGRAVTGELFF
TRBJ2-2 | TRBV7-2 | CASSLASGGTGELFF
TRBJ1-1 | TRBV6-5 | CASSSRARREAFF
TRBJ2-2 | TRBV5-1 | CASGPGAGSNTGELFF
TRBJ2-7 | TRBV20-1 | CSAREPGFFYEQYF
TRBJ2-5 | TRBV24-1 | CATSAGNRRETQYF
TRBJ2-2 | TRBV28 | CASRSRDWINTGELFF
TRBJ1-2 | TRBV7-2 | CASNPGQPLYGYTF
TRBJ2-2 | TRBV18 | CASSPQLGFTGELFF
TRBJ1-1 | TRBV5-6 | CASSPNVNTEAFF
TRBJ1-2 | TRBV2 | CASSVPERHGYTF
TRBJ2-5 | TRBV20-1 | CSARTGPTGETQYF
TRBJ2-3 | TRBV27 | CASSLGGYTDTQYF
TRBJ2-3 | TRBV28 | CASRVGLAWHTDTQYF
TRBJ2-2 | TRBV6-5 | CASSYSRVINTGELFF
TRBJ2-5 | TRBV4-3 | CASSRDTSRETQYF
TRBJ2-5 | TRBV7-2 | CASSLVAGDYQETQYF
TRBJ2-1 | TRBV27 | CASSTGLLPNEQFF
TRBJ2-1 | TRBV7-2 | CASSTGWGQFF
TRBJ2-1 | TRBV24-1 | CATSELGGGNEQFF
TRBJ2-5 | TRBV5-4 | CASSSYGAGGPETQYF
TRBJ2-7 | TRBV28 | CASSIGRQGTEQYF
TRBJ1-5 | TRBV20-1 | CSARVARGAVGNQPQHF
TRBJ2-1 | TRBV19 | CASRTRGSSYNEQFF
TRBJ2-6 | TRBV6-1 | CASPPPARANVLTF